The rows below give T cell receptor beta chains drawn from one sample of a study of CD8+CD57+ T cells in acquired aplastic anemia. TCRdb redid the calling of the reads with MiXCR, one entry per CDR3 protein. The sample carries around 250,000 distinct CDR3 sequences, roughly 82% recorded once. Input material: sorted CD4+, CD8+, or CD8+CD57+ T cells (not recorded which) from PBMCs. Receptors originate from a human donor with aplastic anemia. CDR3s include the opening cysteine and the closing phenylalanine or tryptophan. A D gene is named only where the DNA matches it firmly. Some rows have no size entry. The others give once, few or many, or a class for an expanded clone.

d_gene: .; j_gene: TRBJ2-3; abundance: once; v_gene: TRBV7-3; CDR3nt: TGTGCCAGCGGGGACTGGGGCAGAGATACGGAGTATTTT; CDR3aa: CASGDWGRDTEYF
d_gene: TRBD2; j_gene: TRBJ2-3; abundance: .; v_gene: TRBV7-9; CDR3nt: TGTGCCAGCAGCTTTGAAAGAAGCGGGGGGAGGTCCTTTTTT; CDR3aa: CASSFERSGGRSFF
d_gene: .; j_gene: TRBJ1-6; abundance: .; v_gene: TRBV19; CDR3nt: TGTGCCAGTAGTATAGGGAACGGCGCCTACAATTCGCCCTTCCTCTTT; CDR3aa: CASSIGNGAYNSPFLF
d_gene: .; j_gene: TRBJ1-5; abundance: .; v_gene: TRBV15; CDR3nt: TGTGCCACCAGCGACCGGGGCATAGACACGCAGCATTTT; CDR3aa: CATSDRGIDTQHF
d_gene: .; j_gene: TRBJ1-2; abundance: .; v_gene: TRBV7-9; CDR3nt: TGTGCCAGCAGCTCGCGACCTGGCTCAAACTATTGCTACACCTTC; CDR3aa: CASSSRPGSNYCYTF
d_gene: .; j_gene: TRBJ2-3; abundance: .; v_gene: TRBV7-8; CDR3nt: TGTGCCAGCAGCTGGGCGAGCGGTCGCGATACGCAGTATTTT; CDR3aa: CASSWASGRDTQYF
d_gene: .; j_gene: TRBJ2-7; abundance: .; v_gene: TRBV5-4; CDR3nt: TGTGCCAGCAGTGTTCTAGACCCCCTACTCTACGAGCAGTACTTC; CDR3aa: CASSVLDPLLYEQYF
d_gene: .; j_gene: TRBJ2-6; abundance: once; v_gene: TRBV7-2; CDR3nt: TGTGCCAGCAGCTTAGCAGGTAACAATTCAGCCCACCACCTGACTTTC; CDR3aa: CASSLAGNNSAHHLTF
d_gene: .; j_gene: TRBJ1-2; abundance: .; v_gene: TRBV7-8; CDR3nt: TGTGCCAGCAGCTTAACAGGAGGCTCGGATGGCTACAATTTC; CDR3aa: CASSLTGGSDGYNF
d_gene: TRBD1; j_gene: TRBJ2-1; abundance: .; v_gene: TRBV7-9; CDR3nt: TGTGCCAGCAGCTTCGATCTGACAGGGAGCACTGAAGCTCAGTTCTTC; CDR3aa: CASSFDLTGSTEAQFF
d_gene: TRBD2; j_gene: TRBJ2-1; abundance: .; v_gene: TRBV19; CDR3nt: TGTGCCAGTAGTATGAGGCGGGGGATAGCGAATGAGCAGTTCTTC; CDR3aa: CASSMRRGIANEQFF
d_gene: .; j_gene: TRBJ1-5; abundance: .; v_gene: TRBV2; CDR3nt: TGTCCCAGAGGGAGTACCAATAGTAATCAGCCCCAGCATTTT; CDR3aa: CPRGSTNSNQPQHF
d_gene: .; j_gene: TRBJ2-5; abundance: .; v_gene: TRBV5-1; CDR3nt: TGTGCCGGCAGCGTATCTGGGGGGACCACGTACTTC; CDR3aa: CAGSVSGGTTYF
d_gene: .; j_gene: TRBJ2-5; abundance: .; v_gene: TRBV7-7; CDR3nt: TGTGCTAGCAGCCCCCGACCAGAGCAAGAGACCCAGTACTTC; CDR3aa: CASSPRPEQETQYF
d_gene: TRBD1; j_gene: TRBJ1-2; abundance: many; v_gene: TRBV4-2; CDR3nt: TGTGCCAGCAGCCAAGAATGGCGACAGGGTCTCGGCTACACCTTC; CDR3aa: CASSQEWRQGLGYTF
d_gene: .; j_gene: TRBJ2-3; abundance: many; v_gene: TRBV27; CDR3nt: TGTGCCAGCAGTTACAATACAGGGTCAGATACGCAGTATTTT; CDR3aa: CASSYNTGSDTQYF
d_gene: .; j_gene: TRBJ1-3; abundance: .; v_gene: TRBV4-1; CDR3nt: TGCGCCAGCAGCGAAACTACAATTAGCTCTGGAAACACCATATATTTT; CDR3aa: CASSETTISSGNTIYF
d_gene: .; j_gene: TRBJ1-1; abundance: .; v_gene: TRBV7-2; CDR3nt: TGTGCCAGCAGCAGAATAGGAACAAGAGATTCCACTTATGCTTTCTTT; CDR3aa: CASSRIGTRDSTYAFF
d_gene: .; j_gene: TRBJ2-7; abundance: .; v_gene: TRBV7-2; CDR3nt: TGTGCCAGCAGTTTTAGCCAGTACGAGCAGTACTTC; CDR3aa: CASSFSQYEQYF
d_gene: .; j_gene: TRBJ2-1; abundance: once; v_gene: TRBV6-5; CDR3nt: TGTGCCAGCAGTTACCTGGGCGAAGACTACAATGAGCAGTTCTTC; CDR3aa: CASSYLGEDYNEQFF
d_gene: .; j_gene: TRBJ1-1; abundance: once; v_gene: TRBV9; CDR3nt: TGTGCCAGCAGCTTAGATCTCACCTGCAACACTGAAGCTTTCTTT; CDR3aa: CASSLDLTCNTEAFF
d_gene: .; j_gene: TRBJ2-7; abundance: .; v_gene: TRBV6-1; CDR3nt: TGTGCCAGCAGTACCGGACCTCCCTACGAGCAGTACTTC; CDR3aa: CASSTGPPYEQYF
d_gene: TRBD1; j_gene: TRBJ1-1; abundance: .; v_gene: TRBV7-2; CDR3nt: TGTGCCAGCAGCTTGACAGGGGGGAACACTGAAGCTTTCTTT; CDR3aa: CASSLTGGNTEAFF
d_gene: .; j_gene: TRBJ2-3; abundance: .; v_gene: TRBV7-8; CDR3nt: TGTGCCAGCAGCTTAGATCCAGACCGGACAGCCCTTTCCTTT; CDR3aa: CASSLDPDRTALSF
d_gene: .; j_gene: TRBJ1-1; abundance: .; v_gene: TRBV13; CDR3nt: TGTGCCAGCAGCTCATCGGCGGTAACCACTGAAGCTTTCTTT; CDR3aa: CASSSSAVTTEAFF
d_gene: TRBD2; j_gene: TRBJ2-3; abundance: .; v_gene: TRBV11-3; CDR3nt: TGCGCCAGCAGCCCCAGCGGGAGGCATACGCAGTATTTT; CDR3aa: CASSPSGRHTQYF
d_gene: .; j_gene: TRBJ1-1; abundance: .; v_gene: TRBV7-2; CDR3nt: TGTGCCAGCAGCTTAGGGACTAGCGGGAGGAGTCAAGATTTCTTT; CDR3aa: CASSLGTSGRSQDFF
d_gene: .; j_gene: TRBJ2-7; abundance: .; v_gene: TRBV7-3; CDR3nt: TGTGCCAGCAGCGTAGGAGAGGGATCCTACGAGCAGTACTTC; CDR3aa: CASSVGEGSYEQYF
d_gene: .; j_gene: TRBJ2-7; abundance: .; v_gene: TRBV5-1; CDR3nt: TGTGCCAGCAGCCCCGCGACAGAATTTTTCGAGCAGTACTTC; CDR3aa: CASSPATEFFEQYF
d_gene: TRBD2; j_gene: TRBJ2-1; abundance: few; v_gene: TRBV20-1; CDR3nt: TGCAGTGCTACCCGACTAGCGGGGGATTACAATGAGCAGTTCTTC; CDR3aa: CSATRLAGDYNEQFF
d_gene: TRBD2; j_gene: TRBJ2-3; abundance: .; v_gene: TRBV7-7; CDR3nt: TGTGCCAGCAGCTTTTCGACGGGGGGGCAGTATTTT; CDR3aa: CASSFSTGGQYF
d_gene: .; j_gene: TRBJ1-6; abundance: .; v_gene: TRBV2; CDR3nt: TGTGCCAGCAGTCCGGGAATTGTATCACCCCTCCACTTT; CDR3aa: CASSPGIVSPLHF
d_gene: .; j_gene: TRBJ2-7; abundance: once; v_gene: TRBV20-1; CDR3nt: TGCAGTGCTAGTCATCCCCGAGACGGTCCCTACGAGCAGTACTTC; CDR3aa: CSASHPRDGPYEQYF
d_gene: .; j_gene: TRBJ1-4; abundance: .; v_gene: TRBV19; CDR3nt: TGTGCCAGTAGTATGGCGGGGGCAACTAACAATGAACTGTTTTTT; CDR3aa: CASSMAGATNNELFF
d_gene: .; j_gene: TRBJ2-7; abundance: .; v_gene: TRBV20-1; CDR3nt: TGCCGGTTACCCAGGCCCTACGAGCAGTACTTC; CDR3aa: CRLPRPYEQYF
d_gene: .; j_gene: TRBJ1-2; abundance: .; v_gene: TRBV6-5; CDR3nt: TGTGCCAGCAGTTACGGCGGCCTCTATGGCCTCTACACCTTC; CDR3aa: CASSYGGLYGLYTF
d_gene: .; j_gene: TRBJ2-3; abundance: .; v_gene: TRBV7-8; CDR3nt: TGTGCCAGCAGCTTATTGGGAGTTCCCGATGCGCAGTATTATTTT; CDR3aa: CASSLLGVPDAQYYF
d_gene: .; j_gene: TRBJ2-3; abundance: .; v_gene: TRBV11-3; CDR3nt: TGTGCCAGCAGCTTAGATGTAACAAGCACAGATACGCAGTATTTT; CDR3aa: CASSLDVTSTDTQYF
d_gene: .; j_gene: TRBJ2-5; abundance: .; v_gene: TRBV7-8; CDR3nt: TGTGCCAGCAGCCCACAGGGAGCCTGCGAAGAGACCCAGTACTTC; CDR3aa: CASSPQGACEETQYF